Shown below are 8 T cell receptor beta chains from a single sample sequenced in a study of T cells after yellow fever vaccination. TCRdb used MiXCR to reprocess the 5' RACE reads, holding one entry per CDR3 protein. The data contain approximately 250,000 distinct CDR3 sequences, roughly 3.7% of them singletons. Material: PBMCs, obtained 15 days after the yellow fever booster vaccination. These receptors came from a man younger than 35 who received the YFV17D yellow fever vaccine.

In its sample, this clonotype was seen many times. This chain links TRBV3-1 with TRBJ1-1; D is undetermined. The V end lost 1 base, the J end lost 3 bases, and 12 bases lay between the germline ends. Looked up from germline, CDR1 is LGHDT and CDR2 is YNNKEL (reference sequence). The CDR3 length is 15 residues. The CDR3 here is CASSQVGAGDTEAFF. For the CDR3, the DNA is TGTGCCAGCAGCCAAGTGGGCGCAGGAGACACTGAAGCTTTCTTT.

This clonotype came up many times. Compared with germline, one end of the junction differs, possibly owing to a read error. The V and J genes are TRBV4-1 and TRBJ1-2; 10 bases agree with TRBD1. The CDR3 runs to 15 residues. CDR1 is MGHRA, CDR2 YSYEKL, per germline. The CDR3 bases are TGCGCCAGCAGACAGGGACAGGGGCCTGGCTATGGCTACACATTC. This translates into CASRQGQGPGYGYTF.

In its sample, this clonotype was seen many times. The rearrangement uses TRBV29-1 and TRBJ2-2, with a tentative D call TRBD1 (6 bases). The V gene's germline CDR1 is SQVTM and CDR2 ANQGSEA. The CDR3 is 17 residues long. Trimming removed 1 base at V and 3 bases at J, with 18 bases between. CDR3 sequence reads: CSVEVNTGTRDTGELFF. CDR3 coding DNA: TGCAGCGTTGAAGTTAATACAGGGACGAGGGACACCGGGGAGCTGTTTTTT.

This clonotype was counted ten times or more. This chain connects TRBV27 to TRBJ2-5, with 8 nucleotides matching TRBD1. Germline trimming cut 4 bases from V and 7 bases from J; bases unmatched to any gene: 11. CDR1 is MNHEY and CDR2 is SMNVEV in the germline V gene (reference sequence). The CDR3 runs to 15 residues. CDR3 protein: CASSSPTGARGTQYF. The CDR3 DNA sequence: TGTGCCAGCAGTTCCCCGACAGGGGCAAGGGGGACCCAGTACTTC.

This clonotype was observed at least ten times. This sequence joins TRBV7-9 and TRBJ1-5; D is ambiguous. Germline CDR1 is SEHNR and CDR2 is FQNEAQ (reference sequence). V shed 1 base and J shed 7 bases, with 11 bases lying between them. The CDR3 is 14 amino acids. This CDR3 reads CASSLGGPEQPQHF. In DNA form, the CDR3 reads TGTGCCAGCAGCTTAGGGGGTCCTGAGCAGCCCCAGCATTTT.

Many counts were recorded for this clonotype. The rearrangement uses TRBV5-1 and TRBJ2-5; 11 bases match TRBD2. Per germline, CDR1 SGHRS and CDR2 YFSETQ. V lost 4 bases to trimming and J lost 0 bases; unmatched junction nucleotides: 8. The CDR3 is 17 amino acids. The CDR3 DNA sequence: TGCGCCAGCAGCACCCGACTAGCGGGGATGTACCAAGAGACCCAGTACTTC. It encodes CASSTRLAGMYQETQYF.

The sample holds many counts of this clonotype. V gene TRBV5-1 combines with J gene TRBJ1-1; 10 bases fit TRBD1. The J segment lost 0 bases and the V segment lost 4 bases, leaving 12 bases of the junction unmatched. Germline CDR1 is SGHRS and CDR2 is YFSETQ. This CDR3 comprises 18 residues. CDR3 sequence (DNA): TGCGCCAGCAGCAGAAACCCGGGACAGGGGCCGCTGAACACTGAAGCTTTCTTT. Its protein is CASSRNPGQGPLNTEAFF.

This clonotype was recorded at least ten times. The chain joins TRBV27 to TRBJ2-7; TRBD1 agrees at 11 bases. J was trimmed by 3 bases and V by 3 bases; bases with no gene match: 4. Germline-derived CDR1 and CDR2 are MNHEY and SMNVEV (reference sequence). CDR3 length: 15 residues. As DNA, the CDR3 is TGTGCCAGCAGTTTCACGGGACAGGGGGTCTACGAGCAGTACTTC. Translation: CASSFTGQGVYEQYF.